This T cell receptor beta chain was obtained from a study of early T cells in non-severe SARS-CoV-2 infection. The study's findings and limits: The matching step, a VDJdb search, favored anti-spike CD8 responses and missed private and CD4 specificities.

Attached unique molecular identifiers marked individual cDNA molecules. TCRdb re-analysed the 5' RACE reads in MiXCR, keeping a single row per CDR3 protein. Of about 47,000 distinct CDR3 sequences listed, less than 9.5% were seen once; the top ten hold roughly 5.7%. CDR1 and CDR2 (germline): SGHTA, FQGNSA. The CDR3 has 14 residues. This clonotype was seen only a few times. Its antigen is as yet unknown. An end of the junction does not agree with germline; a read error may underlie this. V and J are TRBV7-2 and TRBJ2-3; 12 bases align to TRBD2. The TCR sequence derives from an adult who was a healthcare worker with PCR-confirmed SARS-CoV-2 infection or an uninfected control (not recorded which). This material consisted of whole blood, taken at baseline. The CDR3 loop reads CASSLAGGRDTQYF. CDR3 DNA: TGTGCCAGCAGCCTAGCGGGGGGGCGCGATACGCAGTATTTT.